Listed here are 8 T cell receptor beta chains from one sample, sequenced in a study of CD8 T cells in Susac syndrome. When the RNA was reverse transcribed, random hexamers were used with an input of about 0.45 to 1 ug. TCRdb itself ran the immunoSEQ multiplex PCR reads through MiXCR, one entry per CDR3 protein. In the table there are about 250,000 distinct CDR3 sequences, around 93% of which are singletons. The sample consisted of CD4+ T cells from PBMCs. The receptors stem from a human donor with multiple sclerosis.

This rearrangement joins TRBV6-2 or TRBV6-3 to TRBJ1-5; D is uncertain. V gave up 2 bases and J gave up 6 bases, with 8 bases separating them. From germline, CDR1 is MNHEY and CDR2 SVGEGT. The CDR3 sequence is 13 residues long. The CDR3 spells CASSYLSSQPQHF. The CDR3 bases are TGTGCCAGCAGTTACCTCTCTAGTCAGCCCCAGCATTTT.

The V and J genes are TRBV14 and TRBJ2-1, with D maybe TRBD2 (5 bases). V lost 4 bases and J 7 bases, leaving 14 bases between the germline ends. Germline-derived CDR1 and CDR2 are SGHDN and FVKESK. The length of the CDR3 is 14 residues. The chain's CDR3 is CASSPLGGRNEQFF. In DNA form, the CDR3 reads TGTGCCAGCAGCCCCCTCGGAGGTCGGAATGAGCAGTTCTTC.

This chain links TRBV29-1 with TRBJ2-7, with 7 bases fitting TRBD1. The J segment lost 2 bases and the V segment lost 6 bases, leaving 4 bases of the junction unmatched. In germline, CDR1 is SQVTM, CDR2 ANQGSEA. CDR3 length: 12 amino acids. The CDR3: CSVRTGAYEQYF. CDR3 sequence (DNA): TGCAGCGTCCGGACAGGTGCCTACGAGCAGTACTTC.

The gene calls are TRBV4-2 and TRBJ1-4; D is ambiguous. This CDR3 has 15 amino acids. V lost 0 bases and J 8 bases, leaving 13 bases between the germline ends. The V gene's germline CDR1 is LGHNA and CDR2 YNFKEQ. The CDR3 sequence is CASSQETGLHEKLFF. CDR3 nucleotides: TGTGCCAGCAGCCAAGAGACCGGGCTTCACGAAAAACTGTTTTTT.

The J gene is TRBJ2-2, the V gene TRBV2; no firm D call. Looked up from germline, CDR1 is SNHLY and CDR2 is FYNNEI. CDR3 length equals 16 residues. V lost 7 bases, J lost 0 bases, and 15 bases lay in between. The CDR3: CASTFEDVANTGELFF. Here the CDR3 DNA reads TGTGCCAGCACCTTTGAGGACGTCGCGAACACCGGGGAGCTGTTTTTT.

The gene calls are TRBV7-2 and TRBJ2-3; no definite D call. The length of the CDR3 is 15 residues. Germline values: CDR1 SGHTA, CDR2 FQGNSA. Trimming shortened V by 6 bases and J by 4 bases, and 17 bases separated the two germline ends. The CDR3 region has the DNA TGTGCCAGCAGTCGGACGGGCGCTAGGGCAGATACGCAGTATTTT. Translating it yields CASSRTGARADTQYF.

V usage is TRBV7-3 and J usage is TRBJ2-2; TRBD2 aligns across 9 bases. CDR1 SGHTA and CDR2 FQGTGA come from the germline V gene. This CDR3 is built from 16 residues. The J segment lost 4 bases and the V segment lost 5 bases, leaving 8 bases of the junction unmatched. CDR3 DNA: TGTGCCAGCAGCCTCGAGATAGCGGGAGTCACCGGGGAGCTGTTTTTT. Protein product: CASSLEIAGVTGELFF.

V gene TRBV19 combines with J gene TRBJ1-5; D remains ambiguous. V lost 1 base to trimming and J lost 3 bases, with 13 bases between them. Germline V lookup: CDR1 LNHDA, CDR2 SQIVND (reference sequence). The CDR3 has 16 amino acids. The CDR3, as DNA: TGTGCCAGTAGTATAGGTTGGGCACACGACAATCAGCCCCAGCATTTT. Amino acids: CASSIGWAHDNQPQHF.